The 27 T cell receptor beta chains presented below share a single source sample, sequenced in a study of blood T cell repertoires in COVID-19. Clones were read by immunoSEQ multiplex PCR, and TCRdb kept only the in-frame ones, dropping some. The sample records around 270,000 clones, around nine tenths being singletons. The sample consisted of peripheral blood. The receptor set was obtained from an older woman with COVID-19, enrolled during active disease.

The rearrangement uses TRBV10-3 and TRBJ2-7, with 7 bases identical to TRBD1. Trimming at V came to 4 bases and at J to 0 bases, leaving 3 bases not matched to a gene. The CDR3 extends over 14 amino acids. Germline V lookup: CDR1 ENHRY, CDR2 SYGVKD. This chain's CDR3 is CAISGQGVSYEQYF. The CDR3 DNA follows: TGTGCCATCAGTGGACAGGGCGTCTCCTACGAGCAGTACTTC.

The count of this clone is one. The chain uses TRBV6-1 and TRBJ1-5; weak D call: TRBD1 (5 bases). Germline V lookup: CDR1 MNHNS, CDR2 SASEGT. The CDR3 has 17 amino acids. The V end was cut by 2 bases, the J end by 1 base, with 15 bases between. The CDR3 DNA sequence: TGTGCCAGCAGTGAAAGGGGAACCGGTCAGAGCAATCAGCCCCAGCATTTT. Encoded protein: CASSERGTGQSNQPQHF.

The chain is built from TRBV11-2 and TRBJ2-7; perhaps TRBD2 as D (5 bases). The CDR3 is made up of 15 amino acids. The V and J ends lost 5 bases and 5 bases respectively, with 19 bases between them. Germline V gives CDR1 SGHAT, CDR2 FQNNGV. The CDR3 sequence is CASSHGISVGHEQYF. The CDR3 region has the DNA TGTGCCAGCAGCCACGGGATCTCCGTAGGTCACGAGCAGTACTTC.

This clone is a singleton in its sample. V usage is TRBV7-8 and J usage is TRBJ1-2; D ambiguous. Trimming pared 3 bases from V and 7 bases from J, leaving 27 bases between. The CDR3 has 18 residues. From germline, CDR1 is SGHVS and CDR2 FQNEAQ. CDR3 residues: CASSFDIDSGIPMGGYTF. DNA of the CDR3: TGTGCCAGCAGCTTTGACATCGATTCCGGGATCCCAATGGGTGGCTACACCTTC.

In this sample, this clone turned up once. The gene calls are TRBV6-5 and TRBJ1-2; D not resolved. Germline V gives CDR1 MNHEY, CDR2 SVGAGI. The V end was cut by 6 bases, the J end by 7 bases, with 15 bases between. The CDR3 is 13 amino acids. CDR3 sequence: CASSRLPVFGYTF. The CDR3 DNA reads TGTGCCAGCAGCAGACTCCCGGTTTTTGGCTACACCTTC.

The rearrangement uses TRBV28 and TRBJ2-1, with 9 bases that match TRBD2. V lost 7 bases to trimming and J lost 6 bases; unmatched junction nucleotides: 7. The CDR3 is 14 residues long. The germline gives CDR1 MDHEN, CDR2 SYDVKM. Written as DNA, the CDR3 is TGTGCCAGCAAAGCGGGAGGCCATGGCAATGAGCAGTTCTTC. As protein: CASKAGGHGNEQFF.

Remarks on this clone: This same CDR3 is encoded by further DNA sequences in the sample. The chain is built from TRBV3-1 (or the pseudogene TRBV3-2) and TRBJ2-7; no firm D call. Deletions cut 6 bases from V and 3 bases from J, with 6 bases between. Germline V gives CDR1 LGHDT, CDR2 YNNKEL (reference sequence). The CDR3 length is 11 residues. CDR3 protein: CASSHSYEQYF. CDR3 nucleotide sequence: TGTGCCAGCAGTCATAGCTACGAGCAGTACTTC.

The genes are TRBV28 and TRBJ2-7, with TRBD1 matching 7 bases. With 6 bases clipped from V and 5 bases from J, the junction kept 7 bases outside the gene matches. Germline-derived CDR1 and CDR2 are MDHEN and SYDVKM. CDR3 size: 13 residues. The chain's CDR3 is CASSLSGGNEQYF. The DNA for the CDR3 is TGTGCCAGCAGCCTATCAGGGGGAAACGAGCAGTACTTC. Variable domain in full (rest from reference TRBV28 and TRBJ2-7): DVKVTQSSRYLVKRTGEKVFLECVQDMDHENMFWYRQDPGLGLRLIYFSYDVKMKEKGDIPEGYSVSREKKERFSLILESASTNQTSMYLCASSLSGGNEQYFGPGTRLTVT.

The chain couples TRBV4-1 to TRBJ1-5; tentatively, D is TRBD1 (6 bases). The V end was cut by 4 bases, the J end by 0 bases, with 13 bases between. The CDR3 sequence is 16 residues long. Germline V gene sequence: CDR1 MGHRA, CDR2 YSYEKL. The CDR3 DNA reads TGCGCCAGCAGCCCGGACAGCAGGTATAGCAATCAGCCCCAGCATTTT. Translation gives CASSPDSRYSNQPQHF.

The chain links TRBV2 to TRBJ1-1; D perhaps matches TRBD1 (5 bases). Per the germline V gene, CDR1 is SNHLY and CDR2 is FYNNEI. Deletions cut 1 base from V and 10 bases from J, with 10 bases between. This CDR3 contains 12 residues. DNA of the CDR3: TGTGCCAGCAGTGAAGTAGGGGATTCAGCTTTCTTT. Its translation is CASSEVGDSAFF. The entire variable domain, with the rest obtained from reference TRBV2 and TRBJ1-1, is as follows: EPEVTQTPSHQVTQMGQEVILRCVPISNHLYFYWYRQILGQKVEFLVSFYNNEISEKSEIFDDQFSVERPDGSNFTLKIRSTKLEDSAMYFCASSEVGDSAFFGQGTRLTVV.

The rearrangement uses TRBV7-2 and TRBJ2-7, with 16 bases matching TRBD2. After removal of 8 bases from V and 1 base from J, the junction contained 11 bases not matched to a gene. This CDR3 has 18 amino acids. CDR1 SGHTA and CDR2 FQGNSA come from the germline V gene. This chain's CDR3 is CASGEGTSGRGRSYEQYF. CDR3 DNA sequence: TGTGCCAGCGGGGAGGGGACTAGCGGGAGGGGGCGGTCCTACGAGCAGTACTTC.

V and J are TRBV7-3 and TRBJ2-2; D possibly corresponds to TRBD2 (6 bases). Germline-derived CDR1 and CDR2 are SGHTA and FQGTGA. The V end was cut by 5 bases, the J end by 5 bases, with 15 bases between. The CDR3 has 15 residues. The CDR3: CASSRRGVGTGELFF. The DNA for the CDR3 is TGTGCCAGCAGCCGTCGCGGGGTAGGAACCGGGGAGCTGTTTTTT.

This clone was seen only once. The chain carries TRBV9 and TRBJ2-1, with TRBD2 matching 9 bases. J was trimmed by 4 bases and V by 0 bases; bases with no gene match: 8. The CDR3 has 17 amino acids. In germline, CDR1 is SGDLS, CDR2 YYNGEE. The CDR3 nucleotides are TGTGCCAGCAGCGTAGACCCGAGGACTAGCGTTTACAATGAGCAGTTCTTC. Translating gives CASSVDPRTSVYNEQFF.

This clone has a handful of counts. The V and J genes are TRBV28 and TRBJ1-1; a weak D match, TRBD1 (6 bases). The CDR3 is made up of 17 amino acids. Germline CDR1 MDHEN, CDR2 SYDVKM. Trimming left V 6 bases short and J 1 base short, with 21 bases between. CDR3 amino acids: CASRVLRGGHQNTEAFF. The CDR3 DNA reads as TGTGCCAGCAGAGTTTTAAGAGGGGGACATCAGAACACTGAAGCTTTCTTT.

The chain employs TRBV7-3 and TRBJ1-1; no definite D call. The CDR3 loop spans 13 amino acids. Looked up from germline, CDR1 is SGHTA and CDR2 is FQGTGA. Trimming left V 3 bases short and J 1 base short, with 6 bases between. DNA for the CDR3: TGTGCCAGCAGCTTTTCAGGGAACACTGAAGCTTTCTTT. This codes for CASSFSGNTEAFF. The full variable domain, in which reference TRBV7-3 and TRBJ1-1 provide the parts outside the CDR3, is GAGVSQTPSNKVTEKGKYVELRCDPISGHTALYWYRQSLGQGPEFLIYFQGTGAADDSGLPNDRFFAVRPEGSVSTLKIQRTERGDSAVYLCASSFSGNTEAFFGQGTRLTVV.

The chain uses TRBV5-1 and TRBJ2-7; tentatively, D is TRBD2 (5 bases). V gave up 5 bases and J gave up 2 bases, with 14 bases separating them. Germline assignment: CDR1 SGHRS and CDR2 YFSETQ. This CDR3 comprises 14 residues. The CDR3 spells CASRPLSGAYEQYF. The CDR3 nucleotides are TGCGCCAGCAGACCGCTCAGCGGAGCCTACGAGCAGTACTTC.

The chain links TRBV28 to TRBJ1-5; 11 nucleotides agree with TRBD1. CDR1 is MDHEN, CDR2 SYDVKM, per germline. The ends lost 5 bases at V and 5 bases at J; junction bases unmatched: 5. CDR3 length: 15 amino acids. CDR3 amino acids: CASSPWTGGDQPQHF. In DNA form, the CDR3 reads TGTGCCAGCAGTCCATGGACAGGGGGCGATCAGCCCCAGCATTTT.

This CDR3 is CASGGEMSTGELFF. The CDR3, as DNA: TGTGCCAGCGGGGGGGAGATGAGCACCGGGGAGCTGTTTTTT. J is TRBJ2-2 and V is TRBV7-8, with TRBD2 matching 7 bases. The CDR3 contains 14 residues. The junction had 7 bases not matched to a gene; V was cut back by 8 bases and J by 4 bases. CDR1 SGHVS and CDR2 FQNEAQ come from the germline V gene.

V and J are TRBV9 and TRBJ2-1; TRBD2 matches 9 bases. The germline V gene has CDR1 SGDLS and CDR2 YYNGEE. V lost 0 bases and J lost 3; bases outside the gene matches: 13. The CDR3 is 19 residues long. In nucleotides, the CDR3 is TGTGCCAGCAGCGTAGGGGCGGGACTAGCAGGGGCCCGCTACAATGAGCAGTTCTTC. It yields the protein CASSVGAGLAGARYNEQFF.

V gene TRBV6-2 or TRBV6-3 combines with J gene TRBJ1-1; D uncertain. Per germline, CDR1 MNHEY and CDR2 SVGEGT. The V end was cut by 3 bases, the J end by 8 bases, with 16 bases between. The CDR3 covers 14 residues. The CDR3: CASSYTRTSREAFF. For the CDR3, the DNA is TGTGCCAGCAGTTATACTCGGACTTCGAGGGAAGCTTTCTTT.

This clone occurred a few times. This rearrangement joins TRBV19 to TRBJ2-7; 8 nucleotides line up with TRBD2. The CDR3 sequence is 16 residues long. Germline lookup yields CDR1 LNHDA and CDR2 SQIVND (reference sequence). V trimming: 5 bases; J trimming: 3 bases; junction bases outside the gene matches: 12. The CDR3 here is CASSPRGSGNRYEQYF. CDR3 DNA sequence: TGTGCCAGTAGTCCCCGGGGTAGCGGGAACCGCTACGAGCAGTACTTC.

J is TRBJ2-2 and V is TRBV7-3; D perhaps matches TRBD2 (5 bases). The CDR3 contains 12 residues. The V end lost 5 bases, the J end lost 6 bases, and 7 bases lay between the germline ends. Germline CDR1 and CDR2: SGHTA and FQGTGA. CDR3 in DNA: TGTGCCAGCAGCGGAGGTCCCGGGGAGCTGTTTTTT. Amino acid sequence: CASSGGPGELFF. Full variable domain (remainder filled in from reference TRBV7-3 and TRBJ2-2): GAGVSQTPSNKVTEKGKYVELRCDPISGHTALYWYRQSLGQGPEFLIYFQGTGAADDSGLPNDRFFAVRPEGSVSTLKIQRTERGDSAVYLCASSGGPGELFFGEGSRLTVL.

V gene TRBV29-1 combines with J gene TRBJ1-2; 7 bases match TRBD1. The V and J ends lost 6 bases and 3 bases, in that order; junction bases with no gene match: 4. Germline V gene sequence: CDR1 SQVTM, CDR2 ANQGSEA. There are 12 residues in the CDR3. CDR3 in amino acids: CSVTTGDYGYTF. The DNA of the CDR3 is TGCAGCGTAACAACAGGGGACTATGGCTACACCTTC. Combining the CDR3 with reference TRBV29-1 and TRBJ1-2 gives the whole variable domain SAVISQKPSRDICQRGTSLTIQCQVDSQVTMMFWYRQQPGQSLTLIATANQGSEATYESGFVIDKFPISRPNLTFSTLTVSNMSPEDSSIYLCSVTTGDYGYTFGSGTRLTVV.

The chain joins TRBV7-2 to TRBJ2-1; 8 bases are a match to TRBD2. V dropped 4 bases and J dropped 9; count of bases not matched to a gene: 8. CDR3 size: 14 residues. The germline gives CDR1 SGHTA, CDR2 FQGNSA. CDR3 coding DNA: TGTGCCAGCAGCTATATCCGACTAGCGACTGAGCAGTTCTTC. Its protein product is CASSYIRLATEQFF.

The CDR3 here is CASSETTGDEKLFF. The CDR3, as DNA: TGTGCCAGCAGTGAAACGACAGGGGACGAAAAACTGTTTTTT. This sequence joins TRBV28 and TRBJ1-4; 8 bases fit TRBD1. With 5 bases clipped from V and 8 bases from J, the junction kept 7 bases outside the gene matches. This CDR3 spans 14 amino acids. Germline CDR1 reads MDHEN; CDR2 reads SYDVKM.

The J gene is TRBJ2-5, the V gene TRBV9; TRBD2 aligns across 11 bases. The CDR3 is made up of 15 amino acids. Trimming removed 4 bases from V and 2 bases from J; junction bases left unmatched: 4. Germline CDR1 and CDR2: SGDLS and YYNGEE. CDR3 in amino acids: CASSTTSGKQETQYF. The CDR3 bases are TGTGCCAGCAGCACGACTAGCGGGAAACAAGAGACCCAGTACTTC.

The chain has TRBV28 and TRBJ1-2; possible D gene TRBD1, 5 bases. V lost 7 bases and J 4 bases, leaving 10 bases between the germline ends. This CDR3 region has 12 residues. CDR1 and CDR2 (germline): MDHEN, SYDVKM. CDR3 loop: CASNIDSYGYTF. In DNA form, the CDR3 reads TGTGCCAGCAACATAGACAGCTATGGCTACACCTTC.